This TCR beta chain derives from a study of blood T cell repertoires in COVID-19. The ends lost 6 bases at V and 1 base at J; junction bases unmatched: 9. This CDR3 has 16 amino acids. Germline assignment: CDR1 SGHRS and CDR2 YFSETQ. Sequencing was performed with immunoSEQ multiplex PCR; in TCRdb, only in-frame clones are kept and a portion is missing. The sample carries roughly 400,000 clones, more than 70% recorded once. Source material: PBMCs or T cells enriched from blood (not recorded which). The sequence came from a woman between 18 and 29 years old who had been exposed to COVID-19. This chain connects TRBV5-1 to TRBJ2-5; 10 bases are shared with TRBD2. The CDR3 protein is CASTLAGGILQETQYF. The CDR3 DNA is TGCGCCAGCACCTTAGCGGGGGGAATCCTCCAAGAGACCCAGTACTTC.